This is a list of T cell receptor beta chains from one sample in a study of regulatory T cells in long-lasting Graves disease. One entry per CDR3 protein, called by TCRdb with MiXCR from the multiplex PCR reads. The sample shows about 560,000 distinct CDR3 sequences, approximately 16% of them seen only once. The sample was also linked to a second study, of T cells in Graves' hyperthyroidism and ophthalmopathy.

Sequenced here: peripheral blood mononuclear cells (PBMCs), sampled at new diagnosis, from a patient treated with antithyroid drugs. The source of these receptors is a man younger than 30 with Graves disease. Both conserved end residues are part of each CDR3. The D gene is left open where the match is weak. A clone size is listed for some rows: how often the clone was seen (once, few, many), or a class if it is expanded.

TRBJ2-1	TRBV19	few	-	CASSIRPGNEQFF	TGTGCCAGTAGTATAAGGCCAGGCAATGAGCAGTTCTTC
TRBJ1-5	TRBV28	many	-	CALQEGGRDNQPQHF	TGTGCCTTACAGGAGGGGGGCAGGGATAATCAGCCCCAGCATTTT
TRBJ2-1	TRBV28	few	-	CASSSYGLYNEQFF	TGTGCCAGCAGCTCGTACGGGCTCTACAATGAGCAGTTCTTC
TRBJ1-1	TRBV7-2	many	-	CASSRDTAMGAFF	TGTGCCAGCAGCCGGGACACCGCAATGGGGGCTTTCTTT
TRBJ2-1	TRBV24-1	many	TRBD2	CATSDPPGGNGRNEQFF	TGTGCCACCAGTGATCCCCCGGGGGGAAATGGTCGGAATGAGCAGTTCTTC
TRBJ2-1	TRBV11-3	many	TRBD2	CASSLDFGGSRNEQFF	TGTGCCAGCAGCTTAGATTTCGGCGGGAGTAGGAATGAGCAGTTCTTC
TRBJ2-3	TRBV29-1	few	-	CSVGIQAVTDTQYF	TGCAGCGTTGGGATACAGGCTGTCACAGATACGCAGTATTTT
TRBJ2-5	TRBV9	few	-	CASSSSGTPQETQYF	TGTGCCAGCAGCTCCTCCGGGACACCCCAAGAGACCCAGTACTTC
TRBJ2-7	TRBV7-9	many	TRBD1	CASTHHPPPGGFTEQYF	TGTGCCAGCACACACCATCCCCCCCCAGGGGGCTTCACCGAGCAGTACTTC
TRBJ2-1	TRBV27	many	TRBD2	CAGRAGEVYNEQFF	TGTGCCGGGAGAGCGGGAGAGGTCTACAATGAGCAGTTCTTC
TRBJ1-2	TRBV29-1	-	TRBD1	CSVGADRFAGYTF	TGCAGCGTTGGGGCGGACAGGTTCGCTGGCTACACCTTC
TRBJ2-3	TRBV28	-	TRBD2	CASSGRLAGKGGTDTQYF	TGTGCCAGCAGTGGGAGGCTAGCGGGGAAGGGAGGCACAGATACGCAGTATTTT